This T cell receptor beta chain is from a study of glioma-infiltrating T cells after dendritic cell vaccination. Study-level information: Dendritic cell vaccine was injected intradermally three times, biweekly.

TCRdb's table, derived via immunoSEQ multiplex PCR, lists solely in-frame clones and lacks some. The table records more than 95,000 clones, around 90% of them present only once. Germline assignment: CDR1 SGHDT and CDR2 YYEEEE. The V and J ends lost 4 bases and 6 bases, in that order; junction bases with no gene match: 16. CDR3 length: 16 residues. This sample's time point: after dendritic cell vaccination, including at tumor progression/relapse. None of the glioblastoma patients had an isocitrate dehydrogenase mutation. The sequence was collected from a human donor with glioblastoma. V gene TRBV5-6 combines with J gene TRBJ2-7, with 7 bases matching TRBD1. This specimen was blood, taken after dendritic cell vaccination. This chain's CDR3 is CASSTLRTGEMGEQYF. The CDR3 DNA is TGTGCCAGCAGCACCCTGAGGACAGGAGAGATGGGCGAGCAGTACTTC.